This TCR beta chain is from a study of cytomegalovirus exposure and HLA in healthy donors. General observations from the study: Analysis was carried out at a later point, and it linked a missense DCLRE1C variant to TCR beta V- and J-gene trimming. Data from an earlier analysis indicated that most TCR beta V segments were productive either about 87% or about 30% of the time. In vitro testing confirmed a few CMV-associated chains as specific for CMV antigens.

The PCR employed 60 Vbeta primers together with 13 Jbeta primers. Authors' methods: A follow-up analysis tallied about 80 million unique TCR beta chains, 9 million to 11 million shared. The repertoire was sequenced with immunoSEQ multiplex PCR; TCRdb's copy has only in-frame clones and lacks some. From that table come the V and J calls and clone size; the DNA was used to work out D and trimming. The top ten clones hold around 3.2% of a sample with about 82,000 clones, roughly 80% of them seen once. Remarks on this clone: The antigen is unknown.

The CDR3 length is 17 residues. Trimming took off 2 bases at V and 0 bases at J, with 16 bases between the two ends. The germline V gene encodes CDR1 SGHVS and CDR2 FQNEAQ. The chain couples TRBV7-8 to TRBJ1-2; possibly TRBD1 for D (6 bases). The sequencing sample was made of PBMCs. The receptor was isolated from a man aged 50-60 years in good health and CMV-seronegative. The chain's CDR3 is CASSLRTGGAANYGYTF. The CDR3 bases are TGTGCCAGCAGCTTAAGGACCGGGGGGGCGGCTAACTATGGCTACACCTTC.